This note documents a single TCR beta chain sequence. The antigen remains undetermined. Amplification used 60 Vbeta primers and 13 Jbeta primers. This table comes from immunoSEQ multiplex PCR, and its TCRdb copy is limited to in-frame clones, with some not included. The data hold 160,000 or so clones, with approximately 72% observed a single time. This sample was included in a study of cytomegalovirus exposure and HLA in healthy donors. General study results and limits: Analysis was carried out at a later point, and it linked a missense DCLRE1C variant to TCR beta V- and J-gene trimming. It has been reported that TCR beta sequences accurately predicted the HLA-A and HLA-B alleles of most subjects. Investigators reported under 200 TCR beta chains as tied to cytomegalovirus.

CMV serostatus was not recorded for this donor. This clonotype originated in a human donor in good health. The sample was PBMCs.

The CDR3 spells CASSPRGSYNSPLHF. The CDR3 nucleotides read TGTGCCAGCAGCCCTAGAGGTTCCTATAATTCACCCCTCCACTTT. The rearrangement joins TRBV11-2 to TRBJ1-6; D is ambiguous. CDR1 SGHAT and CDR2 FQNNGV come from the germline V gene. The CDR3 is made up of 15 amino acids. V lost 5 bases and J 1 base, leaving 9 bases between the germline ends. Full variable domain (rest looked up from reference TRBV11-2 and TRBJ1-6): EAGVAQSPRYKIIEKRQSVAFWCNPISGHATLYWYQQILGQGPKLLIQFQNNGVVDDSQLPKDRFSAERLKGVDSTLKIQPAKLEDSAVYLCASSPRGSYNSPLHFGNGTRLTVT.